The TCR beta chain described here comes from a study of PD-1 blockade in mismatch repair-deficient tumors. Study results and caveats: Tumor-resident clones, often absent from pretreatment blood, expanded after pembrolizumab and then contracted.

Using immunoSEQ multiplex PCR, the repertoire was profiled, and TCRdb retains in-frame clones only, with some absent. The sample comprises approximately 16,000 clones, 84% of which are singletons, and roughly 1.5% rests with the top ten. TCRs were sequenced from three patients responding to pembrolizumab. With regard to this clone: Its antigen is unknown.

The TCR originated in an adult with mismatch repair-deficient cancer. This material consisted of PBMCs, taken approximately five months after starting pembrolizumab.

The CDR3 DNA sequence: TGTGCCAGCAGCGGGGGGACTGAGCCTGAAGCTTTCTTT. Its protein product is CASSGGTEPEAFF. The rearrangement links TRBV7-9 to TRBJ1-1; a weak D match, TRBD1 (5 bases). Germline V CDR1 and CDR2: SEHNR, FQNEAQ (reference sequence). Trimming took 5 bases from V and 6 from J, leaving 13 bases between them. The CDR3 spans 13 residues.